The sample holds many counts of the clone carrying this T cell receptor beta chain. This entry is derived from a study of neurological immune-mediated disorders. The CDR3 covers 19 residues. V shed 0 bases and J shed 0 bases, with 19 bases lying between them. Germline V gives CDR1 SGDLS, CDR2 YYNGEE. TCRdb recomputed calls from the 5' RACE reads with MiXCR, one row per CDR3 protein. Counted here are 20,000 to 30,000 distinct CDR3 sequences, roughly 7% occurring once; the ten biggest clones make up about 4.9%. The gene calls are TRBV9 and TRBJ2-1; weak D call: TRBD2 (6 bases). This TCR came from a middle-aged woman in good health. Input material: PBMCs. DNA for the CDR3: TGTGCCAGCAGCGTAGTAGGAGGTGGGGGGAAGAGCTCCTACAATGAGCAGTTCTTC. It specifies CASSVVGGGGKSSYNEQFF.